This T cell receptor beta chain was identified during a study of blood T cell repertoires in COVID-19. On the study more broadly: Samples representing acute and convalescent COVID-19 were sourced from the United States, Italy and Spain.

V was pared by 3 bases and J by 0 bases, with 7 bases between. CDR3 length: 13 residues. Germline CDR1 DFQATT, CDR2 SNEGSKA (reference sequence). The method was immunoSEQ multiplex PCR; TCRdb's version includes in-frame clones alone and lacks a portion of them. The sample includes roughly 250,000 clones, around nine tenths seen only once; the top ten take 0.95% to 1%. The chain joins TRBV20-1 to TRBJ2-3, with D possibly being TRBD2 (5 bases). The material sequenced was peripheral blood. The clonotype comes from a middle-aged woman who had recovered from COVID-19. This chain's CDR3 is CSASRGSTDTQYF. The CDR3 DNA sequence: TGCAGTGCTAGTCGCGGGAGCACAGATACGCAGTATTTT.